Listed below are T cell receptor beta chains from one sample, sequenced in a study of graft-versus-host responses after intestinal transplantation. Sequencing was performed with immunoSEQ multiplex PCR; in TCRdb, only in-frame clones are kept and a portion is missing. Among approximately 82,000 clones listed, about nine tenths were seen once. Their recognized antigens are unknown. The source material was unstimulated CD4+ T cells sorted from spleen or lymph node cells, sampled before intestinal transplant. Every receptor here comes from a human donor who received an intestinal transplant. The CDR3 runs from the conserved cysteine through the conserved F or W. The D gene is left open where the match is weak. Part of the rows lack a size; the others show once, few, many or a class for expanded clones.

D gene	V gene	J gene	clone size	CDR3 protein	CDR3 DNA
.	TRBV7-2	TRBJ1-1	.	CASSLPGHEAFF	TGTGCCAGCAGCCTCCCAGGACATGAAGCTTTCTTT
.	TRBV7-9	TRBJ2-1	.	CASSSLSGVSSYNEQFF	TGTGCCAGCAGCTCGTTATCAGGGGTTTCCTCCTACAATGAGCAGTTCTTC
.	TRBV7-6	TRBJ2-7	.	CASSLDSIEQYF	TGTGCCAGCAGCTTAGACAGCATCGAGCAGTACTTC
TRBD1	TRBV11-2	TRBJ2-3	once	CASRGQGTDTQYF	TGTGCCAGCAGGGGACAGGGGACAGATACGCAGTATTTT
.	TRBV29-1	TRBJ1-2	.	CSAHELQGGYGYTF	TGCAGCGCCCATGAATTACAGGGTGGCTATGGCTACACCTTC
TRBD1	TRBV7-2	TRBJ1-2	.	CASSPDRGRKGGYTF	TGTGCCAGCAGCCCCGACAGGGGGCGAAAGGGTGGCTACACCTTC
TRBD1	TRBV30	TRBJ1-2	.	CAWSAPTGDGYTF	TGTGCCTGGAGTGCCCCTACAGGGGATGGCTACACCTTC
.	TRBV6-6	TRBJ1-3	few	CASTAGYSGNTIYF	TGTGCCAGCACGGCGGGTTACTCTGGAAACACCATATATTTT
TRBD1	TRBV7-9	TRBJ2-4	.	CASSSGLGTGGIQYF	TGTGCCAGCAGCTCCGGCCTTGGGACAGGGGGCATTCAGTACTTC
TRBD1	TRBV11-2	TRBJ1-4	.	CASSSTGGSGEKLFF	TGTGCCAGCAGTTCAACAGGGGGCTCGGGTGAAAAACTGTTTTTT